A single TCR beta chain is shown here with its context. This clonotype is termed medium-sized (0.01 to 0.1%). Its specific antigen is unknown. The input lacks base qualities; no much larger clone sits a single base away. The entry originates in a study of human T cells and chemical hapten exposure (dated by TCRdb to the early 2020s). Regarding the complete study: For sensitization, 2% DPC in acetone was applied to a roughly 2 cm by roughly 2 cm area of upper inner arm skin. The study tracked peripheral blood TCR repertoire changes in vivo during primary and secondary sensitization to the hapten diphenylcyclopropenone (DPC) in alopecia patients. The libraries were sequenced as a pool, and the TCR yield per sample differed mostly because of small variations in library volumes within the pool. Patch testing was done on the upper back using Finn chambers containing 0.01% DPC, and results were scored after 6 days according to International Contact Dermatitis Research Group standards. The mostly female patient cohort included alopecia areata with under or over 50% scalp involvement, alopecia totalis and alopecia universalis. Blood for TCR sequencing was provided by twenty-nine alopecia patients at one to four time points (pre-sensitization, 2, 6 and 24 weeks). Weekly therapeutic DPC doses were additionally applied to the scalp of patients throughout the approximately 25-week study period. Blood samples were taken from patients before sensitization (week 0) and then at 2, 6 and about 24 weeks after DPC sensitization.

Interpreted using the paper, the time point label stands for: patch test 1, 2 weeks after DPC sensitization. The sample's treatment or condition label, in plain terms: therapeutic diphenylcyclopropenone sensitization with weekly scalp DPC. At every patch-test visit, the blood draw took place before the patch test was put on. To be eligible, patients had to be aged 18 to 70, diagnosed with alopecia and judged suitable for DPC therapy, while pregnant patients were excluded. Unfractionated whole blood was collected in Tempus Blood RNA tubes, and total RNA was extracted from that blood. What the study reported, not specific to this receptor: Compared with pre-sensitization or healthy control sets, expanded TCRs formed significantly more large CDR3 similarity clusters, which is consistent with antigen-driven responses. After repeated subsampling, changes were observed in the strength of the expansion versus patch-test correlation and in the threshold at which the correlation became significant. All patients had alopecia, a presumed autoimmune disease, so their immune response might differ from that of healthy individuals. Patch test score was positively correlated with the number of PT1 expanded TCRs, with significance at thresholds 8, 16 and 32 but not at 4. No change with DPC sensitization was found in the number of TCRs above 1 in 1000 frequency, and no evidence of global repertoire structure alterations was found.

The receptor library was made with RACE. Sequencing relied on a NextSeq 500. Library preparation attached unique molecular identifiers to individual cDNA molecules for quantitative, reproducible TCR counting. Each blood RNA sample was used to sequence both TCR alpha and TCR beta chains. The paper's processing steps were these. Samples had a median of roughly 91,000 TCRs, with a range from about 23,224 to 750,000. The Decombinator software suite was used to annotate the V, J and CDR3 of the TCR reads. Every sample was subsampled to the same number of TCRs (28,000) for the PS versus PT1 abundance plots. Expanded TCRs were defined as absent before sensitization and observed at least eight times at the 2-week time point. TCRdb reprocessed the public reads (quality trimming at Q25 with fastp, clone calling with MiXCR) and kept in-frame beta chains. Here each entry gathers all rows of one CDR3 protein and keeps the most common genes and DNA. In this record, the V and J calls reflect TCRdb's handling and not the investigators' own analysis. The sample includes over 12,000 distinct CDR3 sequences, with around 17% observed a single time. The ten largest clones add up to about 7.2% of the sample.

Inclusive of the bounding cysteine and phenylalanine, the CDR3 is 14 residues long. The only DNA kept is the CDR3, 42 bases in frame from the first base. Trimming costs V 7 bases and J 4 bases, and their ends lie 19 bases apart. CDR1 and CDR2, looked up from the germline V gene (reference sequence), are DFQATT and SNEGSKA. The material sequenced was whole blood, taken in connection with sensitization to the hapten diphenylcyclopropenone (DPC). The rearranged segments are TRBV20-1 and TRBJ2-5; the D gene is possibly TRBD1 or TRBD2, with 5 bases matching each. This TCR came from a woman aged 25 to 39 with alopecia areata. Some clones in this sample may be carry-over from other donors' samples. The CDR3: CSVLTQGPPETQYF. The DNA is TGCAGTGTTCTAACCCAGGGACCACCAGAGACCCAGTACTTC.